This paragraph covers one T cell receptor beta chain sequence. Recruits, aged about 18 to 90 years, lived in under 25 US areas. Clinical histories supplied by participants themselves formed the basis of cohort assignment. Germline CDR1 and CDR2: LNHNV and YYDKDF (reference sequence). The ends were cut back, 0 bases at V and 1 base at J, with 9 bases in the middle. This CDR3 has 15 amino acids. Sequenced by immunoSEQ multiplex PCR; TCRdb stores in-frame clones only, minus some. The profile shows approximately 300,000 clones, roughly 86% of them singletons. The source of the sample is a study of blood T cell repertoires in COVID-19.

Sequencing was done on a sample of PBMCs or T cells enriched from blood (not recorded which). This receptor was obtained from a woman in her 30s who had recovered from COVID-19. The chain is built from TRBV15 and TRBJ2-5, with D unclear. The CDR3 protein is CATSRDPRFQETQYF. Here the CDR3 DNA reads TGTGCCACCAGCAGAGATCCCAGGTTCCAAGAGACCCAGTACTTC.